This T cell receptor (beta chain) emerged from a study of T cell changes during pregnancy in multiple sclerosis. Sequencing was performed with immunoSEQ multiplex PCR; in TCRdb, only in-frame clones are kept and a portion is missing. The top ten clones hold about 1.8% of a sample with 100,000 or so clones, 92% of them seen once. In its sample, this clone was seen a few times. Trimming stripped 0 bases from V and 9 bases from J, with 9 bases between. Germline loops: CDR1 LGHNA, CDR2 YSLEER. The CDR3 spans 14 residues. This chain joins TRBV4-3 and TRBJ1-6; maybe TRBD1 (6 bases). The receptor was derived from a female donor with multiple sclerosis, enrolled in a pregnancy study. This material consisted of peripheral blood, taken after pregnancy. CDR3 DNA sequence: TGCGCCAGCAGCCAAGAGGGGGCGCGTTCACCCCTCCACTTT. This encodes CASSQEGARSPLHF.